This is a list of T cell receptor beta chains from one sample in a study of shared clonotypes between healthy human individuals. Libraries were prepared by immunoSEQ multiplex PCR; TCRdb keeps only in-frame clonotypes and omits some of them. Of around 700,000 clones listed, about 80% are singletons. Sequenced material: memory CD4+ T cells sorted from blood. These receptors originate from a woman younger than 45 in good health. Both conserved end residues are part of each CDR3. The order of the fields is J gene, D gene, clone size, V gene, CDR3 protein, CDR3 DNA. The D gene is left open where the match is weak. The listing skips clone size in some rows; elsewhere it reads once, few, many or a size class.

>TRBJ2-2|TRBD1|.|TRBV28
CASSSTGGSNTGELFF
TGTGCCAGCAGTTCAACAGGGGGCTCGAACACCGGGGAGCTGTTTTTT
>TRBJ2-2|TRBD1|.|TRBV10-3
CATRQGGNTGELFF
TGTGCCACGCGACAGGGTGGGAACACCGGGGAGCTGTTTTTT
>TRBJ2-7|.|.|TRBV19
CASSKPGVWDEQYF
TGTGCCAGTAGTAAACCCGGGGTTTGGGACGAGCAGTACTTC
>TRBJ2-2|TRBD2|.|TRBV11-2
CASSLGRESGELFF
TGTGCCAGCAGCTTAGGGCGGGAGTCCGGGGAGCTGTTTTTT
>TRBJ2-5|.|.|TRBV10-3
CAISYRGGETQYF
TGTGCCATCAGTTACAGGGGAGGGGAGACCCAGTACTTC
>TRBJ2-6|TRBD1|.|TRBV2
CASSRDRSSGANVLTF
TGTGCCAGCAGTAGGGACAGGTCCTCTGGGGCCAACGTCCTGACTTTC
>TRBJ2-1|TRBD2|few|TRBV19
CASSRGGEGFNEQFF
TGTGCCAGTAGCCGAGGCGGGGAGGGATTCAATGAGCAGTTCTTC
>TRBJ2-3|.|.|TRBV5-1
CASSRRGSSGTDTQYF
TGCGCCAGCAGCCGCCGGGGGAGTTCAGGCACAGATACGCAGTATTTT
>TRBJ2-7|TRBD1|.|TRBV11-2
CASNKGQFYEQYF
TGTGCCAGCAACAAGGGACAGTTCTACGAGCAGTACTTC
>TRBJ1-1|.|.|TRBV5-1
CASSQVGGRGTEAFF
TGCGCCAGCAGCCAGGTTGGGGGGCGAGGCACTGAAGCTTTCTTT
>TRBJ2-3|TRBD1|.|TRBV6-1
CASVGTGRTDTQYF
TGTGCCAGCGTGGGGACAGGGCGTACAGATACGCAGTATTTT
>TRBJ2-3|.|.|TRBV10-2
CASSDTSTDTQYF
TGCGCCAGCAGTGATACTAGCACAGATACGCAGTATTTT
>TRBJ1-1|.|.|TRBV4-1
CASSQDPGTWVNTEAFF
TGCGCCAGCAGCCAAGACCCAGGTACATGGGTGAACACTGAAGCTTTCTTT
>TRBJ2-3|.|.|TRBV25-1
CASSVTRTDTQYF
TGTGCCAGCAGTGTAACGAGGACAGATACGCAGTATTTT
>TRBJ1-1|.|few|TRBV10-1
CASSSGRNTEAFF
TGCGCCAGCAGTTCCGGCCGGAACACTGAAGCTTTCTTT
>TRBJ1-5|.|.|TRBV19
CASSINRNQPQHF
TGTGCCAGTAGTATAAACAGGAATCAGCCCCAGCATTTT
>TRBJ1-2|.|.|TRBV11-2
CASSSQDYGYTF
TGTGCCAGCAGCTCACAGGACTATGGCTACACCTTC
>TRBJ2-1|TRBD2|.|TRBV28
CASSGPPGTRSPHEQFF
TGTGCCAGCAGTGGCCCTCCCGGGACTAGGTCTCCCCATGAGCAGTTCTTC
>TRBJ2-3|TRBD2|.|TRBV14
CASSPRTGGIADTQYF
TGTGCCAGCAGCCCCCGCACGGGAGGGATCGCAGATACGCAGTATTTT
>TRBJ2-7|TRBD1|.|TRBV2
CASTRQGANYEQYF
TGTGCCAGCACTCGACAGGGGGCGAATTACGAGCAGTACTTC
>TRBJ2-7|.|.|TRBV7-6
CASSPQGGSYEQYF
TGTGCCAGCAGCCCACAGGGTGGCTCCTACGAGCAGTACTTC
>TRBJ2-7|TRBD2|.|TRBV7-8
CASSVSGIGVEQYF
TGTGCCAGCAGCGTTAGCGGGATTGGGGTCGAGCAGTACTTC
>TRBJ1-6|.|.|TRBV6-5
CASSYFSLAWGSPLHF
TGTGCCAGCAGTTACTTCTCCCTTGCCTGGGGGTCACCCCTCCACTTT
>TRBJ1-5|.|.|TRBV18
CASSPQGSGNQPQHF
TGTGCCAGCTCACCACAGGGGTCTGGGAATCAGCCCCAGCATTTT
>TRBJ2-1|TRBD2|few|TRBV6-6
CASSSQWTSGNEQFF
TGTGCCAGCAGTTCCCAGTGGACTAGCGGCAATGAGCAGTTCTTC
>TRBJ2-3|.|.|TRBV6-5
CASRSYRNTDTQYF
TGTGCCAGCAGGTCCTACAGGAACACAGATACGCAGTATTTT
>TRBJ2-5|TRBD2|.|TRBV28
CASSFDFERGVKETQYF
TGTGCCAGCAGTTTTGATTTTGAGCGGGGGGTAAAAGAGACCCAGTACTTC
>TRBJ2-2|.|few|TRBV7-9
CASSPGQHNTGELFF
TGTGCCAGCAGCCCTGGACAGCATAACACCGGGGAGCTGTTTTTT
>TRBJ2-1|TRBD1|.|TRBV5-1
CASSSGTASYNEQFF
TGCGCCAGCAGCTCCGGGACAGCGTCCTACAATGAGCAGTTCTTC
>TRBJ2-1|.|.|TRBV5-5
CASSLAGLEYNEQFF
TGTGCCAGCAGCTTGGCTGGTCTGGAGTACAATGAGCAGTTCTTC
>TRBJ1-3|.|.|TRBV25-1
CASSPGGSGNTIYF
TGTGCCAGCAGTCCAGGAGGCTCTGGAAACACCATATATTTT
>TRBJ2-1|.|once|TRBV19
CASSINGVEGNEQFF
TGTGCCAGTAGTATAAACGGGGTGGAGGGCAATGAGCAGTTCTTC
>TRBJ2-5|TRBD1|.|TRBV5-1
CASSLPGQGSKTQYF
TGCGCCAGCAGCTTGCCAGGACAGGGTTCCAAGACCCAGTACTTC
>TRBJ2-5|.|.|TRBV4-1
CASSQAEGGTQYF
TGCGCCAGCAGCCAAGCGGAAGGAGGGACCCAGTACTTC
>TRBJ2-5|TRBD2|many|TRBV6-1
CAVTLSGRLGETQYF
TGTGCCGTCACACTTAGCGGGAGACTCGGGGAGACCCAGTACTTC
>TRBJ2-5|TRBD1|.|TRBV7-8
CASSPGRTGVLETQYF
TGTGCCAGCAGCCCGGGCCGGACAGGGGTACTCGAGACCCAGTACTTC
>TRBJ2-7|.|.|TRBV15
CATSRDPTEAYEQYF
TGTGCCACCAGCAGAGACCCCACAGAAGCCTACGAGCAGTACTTC
>TRBJ2-7|.|.|TRBV28
CATQRGTRGQYF
TGTGCCACCCAACGGGGGACCCGGGGGCAGTACTTC
>TRBJ1-5|TRBD1|few|TRBV18
CASSPQGTGGNQPQHF
TGTGCCAGCTCACCACAAGGGACAGGGGGGAATCAGCCCCAGCATTTT
>TRBJ2-1|.|.|TRBV21-1
CASRAGYNEQFF
TGTGCCAGCCGAGCGGGCTACAATGAGCAGTTCTTC
>TRBJ1-4|.|.|TRBV2
CASSENGTPSEKLFF
TGTGCCAGCAGTGAAAACGGGACGCCGTCTGAAAAACTGTTTTTT
>TRBJ2-7|.|few|TRBV28
CASSLYLTAYEQYF
TGTGCCAGCAGTCTTTATTTGACCGCCTACGAGCAGTACTTC
>TRBJ2-1|TRBD1|.|TRBV27
CATQGKAGGFNEQFF
TGTGCCACCCAAGGGAAGGCAGGGGGTTTTAATGAGCAGTTCTTC
>TRBJ1-3|TRBD1|.|TRBV27
CASSFVGGGGNTIYF
TGTGCCAGCAGTTTCGTAGGGGGCGGTGGAAACACCATATATTTT
>TRBJ2-7|TRBD2|.|TRBV7-6
CASSLEATSGTNEQYF
TGTGCCAGCAGCTTAGAAGCAACTAGCGGGACCAACGAGCAGTACTTC
>TRBJ1-4|.|.|TRBV5-1
CASSFRPGQGDEKLFF
TGCGCCAGCAGCTTCCGTCCGGGCCAAGGGGATGAAAAACTGTTTTTT
>TRBJ2-3|.|.|TRBV5-6
CASSRQPADTQYF
TGTGCCAGCAGCCGACAGCCCGCAGATACGCAGTATTTT
>TRBJ2-1|TRBD1|.|TRBV6-1
CASSLGTGVGEQFF
TGTGCCAGCAGCCTCGGGACAGGGGTCGGTGAGCAGTTCTTC
>TRBJ1-1|.|.|TRBV28
CASRQALRGRHEAFF
TGTGCCAGCAGACAAGCCCTTCGGGGTCGCCATGAAGCTTTCTTT
>TRBJ2-7|TRBD2|.|TRBV30
CAWSVREGLAGDSYEQYF
TGTGCCTGGAGTGTACGAGAAGGACTAGCGGGAGACTCCTACGAGCAGTACTTC
>TRBJ2-2|.|.|TRBV19
CASSIIGGVPNTGELFF
TGTGCCAGTAGTATTATTGGAGGAGTCCCGAACACCGGGGAGCTGTTTTTT
>TRBJ2-7|TRBD1|few|TRBV30
CAWSGTGGVPSF
TGTGCCTGGAGTGGCACAGGGGGAGTGCCCTCCTTC
>TRBJ2-7|TRBD2|.|TRBV28
CASISSGTSSYEQYF
TGTGCCAGCATTTCCTCCGGGACTAGCTCCTACGAGCAGTACTTC
>TRBJ2-2|.|.|TRBV5-1
CASSSGPAGGTGELFF
TGCGCCAGCAGCTCGGGACCCGCAGGTGGGACCGGGGAGCTGTTTTTT
>TRBJ2-7|.|.|TRBV5-1
CASSMGGGGYEQYF
TGCGCCAGCAGTATGGGAGGTGGGGGTTACGAGCAGTACTTC
>TRBJ1-3|.|.|TRBV19
CASSFAGAGNTIYF
TGTGCCAGCTCCTTTGCGGGCGCCGGAAACACCATATATTTT
>TRBJ2-1|.|.|TRBV11-3
CASSRTDDNEQFF
TGTGCCAGCAGCCGGACGGATGACAATGAGCAGTTCTTC
>TRBJ2-2|.|.|TRBV11-2
CASRNTYTGELFF
TGTGCCAGCAGGAATACCTACACCGGGGAGCTGTTTTTT
>TRBJ2-6|.|.|TRBV9
CASSVEGTGSGANVLTF
TGTGCCAGCAGCGTGGAGGGAACGGGGTCTGGGGCCAACGTCCTGACTTTC
>TRBJ2-7|.|.|TRBV10-1
CASSESVGDRVRYF
TGCGCCAGCAGTGAGTCGGTCGGTGACCGAGTCCGGTACTTC